These 22 T cell receptor beta chains share one sample of origin, sequenced in a study of blood T cell repertoires in COVID-19. Sequenced by immunoSEQ multiplex PCR; TCRdb stores in-frame clones only, minus some. The sample has roughly 370,000 clones, around 87% seen once. The sequenced sample consisted of PBMCs or T cells enriched from blood (not recorded which). These receptor sequences come from a woman aged 45-59 years who had recovered from COVID-19.

CDR3: CASSGGDPGGYTF. The CDR3 DNA is TGTGCCAGCAGTGGGGGAGACCCCGGGGGCTACACCTTC. The chain uses TRBV6-4 and TRBJ1-2; D is ambiguous. Germline V gene sequence: CDR1 MRHNA, CDR2 SNTAGT. CDR3 length: 13 residues. The V gene lost 4 bases and the J gene lost 8 bases, with 14 bases spanning the gap.

The chain recombines TRBV5-1 with TRBJ2-7; D perhaps matches TRBD1 (6 bases). CDR3 length: 14 residues. Trimming cost V 4 bases and J 3 bases, with 14 bases left between them. Germline V CDR1 and CDR2: SGHRS, YFSETQ. Here the CDR3 reads CASSRAGANYEQYF. For the CDR3, the DNA is TGCGCCAGCAGCCGAGCAGGGGCTAACTACGAGCAGTACTTC.

The genes are TRBV7-9 and TRBJ1-1; D remains unclear. The CDR3 runs to 12 residues. Germline V gene lookup returns CDR1 SEHNR and CDR2 FQNEAQ (reference sequence). V lost 4 bases, J lost 7 bases, and 10 bases lay in between. This chain's CDR3 is CASSSGSNEAFF. The DNA for the CDR3 is TGTGCCAGCAGCTCCGGGTCCAATGAAGCTTTCTTT. Supplemented by reference TRBV7-9 and TRBJ1-1, the full variable domain reads DTGVSQNPRHKITKRGQNVTFRCDPISEHNRLYWYRQTLGQGPEFLTYFQNEAQLEKSRLLSDRFSAERPKGSFSTLEIQRTEQGDSAMYLCASSSGSNEAFFGQGTRLTVV.

The CDR3: CASSPVRPEAFF. CDR3 in DNA: TGTGCCAGCAGCCCCGTGCGGCCTGAAGCTTTCTTT. The V call is TRBV11-1, the J call TRBJ1-1; D unclear. The CDR3 contains 12 residues. From germline, CDR1 is SGHAT and CDR2 FQDESV (reference sequence). V was pared by 5 bases and J by 6 bases, with 10 bases between. The entire variable domain, with the rest obtained from reference TRBV11-1 and TRBJ1-1, is as follows: EAEVAQSPRYKITEKSQAVAFWCDPISGHATLYWYRQILGQGPELLVQFQDESVVDDSQLPKDRFSAERLKGVDSTLKIQPAELGDSAMYLCASSPVRPEAFFGQGTRLTVV.

Only one count was recorded for this clone. V gene TRBV27 combines with J gene TRBJ2-7; perhaps TRBD1 as D (6 bases). This CDR3 comprises 13 residues. Per the germline V gene, CDR1 is MNHEY and CDR2 is SMNVEV (reference sequence). The V end lost 7 bases, the J end lost 1 base, and 11 bases lay between the germline ends. The CDR3 sequence is CASKTGKSYEQYF. The CDR3 DNA follows: TGTGCCAGCAAAACAGGGAAATCCTACGAGCAGTACTTC.

The chain combines TRBV6-2 or TRBV6-3 with TRBJ1-1, with 8 bases fitting TRBD1. This CDR3 has 14 amino acids. J lost 5 bases, V lost 6 bases, and 8 bases had no gene match. Per the germline V gene, CDR1 is MNHEY and CDR2 is SVGEGT. The CDR3 sequence is CASSPGQGWTEAFF. CDR3 sequence (DNA): TGTGCCAGCAGCCCTGGACAGGGCTGGACTGAAGCTTTCTTT.

This clone was found a few times. The chain carries TRBV21-1 and TRBJ1-2. TRBV21-1 is tagged as a pseudogene. CDR3 length: 14 residues. In DNA form, the CDR3 reads TGTGCCAGGGACTTTGACCTGTCCGTGTCCGGCTACACCTTC. As protein: CARDFDLSVSGYTF.

In this sample, this clone turned up once. The chain recombines TRBV30 with TRBJ1-2, with D perhaps TRBD1 (6 bases). Germline V gives CDR1 GTSNPN, CDR2 SVGIG (reference sequence). The V and J ends lost 5 bases and 8 bases respectively, with 12 bases between them. This CDR3 is built from 11 residues. This CDR3 is CAWATGLGYTF. The CDR3 DNA reads TGTGCCTGGGCCACAGGGTTGGGCTACACCTTC.

This rearrangement joins TRBV28 to TRBJ2-3, with TRBD2 matching over 8 bases. Germline CDR1 and CDR2: MDHEN and SYDVKM. This CDR3 is built from 14 residues. Trimming took 10 bases from V and 1 from J; bases not matched to a gene: 7. CDR3 in DNA: TGTGCCACCGGGGGGGCCGCCGGCACAGATACGCAGTATTTT. Protein: CATGGAAGTDTQYF.

This clone has a handful of counts. The rearrangement uses TRBV19 and TRBJ2-7, with 10 bases fitting TRBD2. CDR3 length: 13 amino acids. Per the germline V gene, CDR1 is LNHDA and CDR2 is SQIVND (reference sequence). V lost 9 bases, J lost 5 bases, and 7 bases stayed unmatched. CDR3 amino acids: CASASGGNHEQYF. The CDR3 DNA reads as TGTGCCAGCGCTAGCGGGGGAAACCACGAGCAGTACTTC.

The chain employs TRBV12-3 or TRBV12-4 and TRBJ1-2; 11 positions match TRBD1. CDR3 size: 12 residues. J was trimmed by 7 bases and V by 8 bases; bases with no gene match: 3. The CDR3 sequence: CASGQGAGGYTF. The CDR3 bases are TGTGCCAGCGGACAGGGGGCAGGTGGCTACACCTTC.

The rearrangement links TRBV6-2 or TRBV6-3 to TRBJ2-7; 9 bases align to TRBD1. The CDR3 contains 20 residues. The germline gives CDR1 MNHEY, CDR2 SVGEGT. With 2 bases clipped from V and 3 bases from J, the junction kept 20 bases outside the gene matches. CDR3 coding DNA: TGTGCCAGCAGTTACACCCTCGGACAGGGGAGTAGGAAGACCGGCTACGAGCAGTACTTC. It encodes CASSYTLGQGSRKTGYEQYF.

The V call is TRBV7-2, the J call TRBJ1-1, with unresolved D. This CDR3 has 15 amino acids. CDR1 SGHTA and CDR2 FQGNSA come from the germline V gene. Deletions cut 5 bases from V and 4 bases from J, with 17 bases between. The chain's CDR3 is CASSPMAVPGTEAFF. CDR3 in DNA: TGTGCCAGCAGCCCCATGGCGGTACCCGGCACTGAAGCTTTCTTT.

This clone was seen only once. The chain joins TRBV6-5 to TRBJ2-7; 10 bases fit TRBD1. Germline V gene sequence: CDR1 MNHEY, CDR2 SVGAGI. V was clipped by 4 bases and J by 2 bases; unmatched bases: 5. The CDR3 is 15 residues long. CDR3 protein: CASSFDRGQTYEQYF. The CDR3 nucleotides read TGTGCCAGCAGTTTCGACAGGGGGCAGACCTACGAGCAGTACTTC.

This chain joins TRBV27 and TRBJ1-2; 9 bases map to TRBD1. Germline CDR1 is MNHEY and CDR2 is SMNVEV (reference sequence). V was clipped by 6 bases and J by 4 bases; unmatched bases: 6. The CDR3 runs 14 residues. CDR3 DNA sequence: TGTGCCAGCAGCGAGGGACAGGGAGTCTATGGCTACACCTTC. It specifies CASSEGQGVYGYTF.

The chain has TRBV7-8 and TRBJ1-1; D is uncertain. This CDR3 has 17 amino acids. The V gene lost 0 bases and the J gene lost 0 bases, with 14 bases spanning the gap. Germline V gene data show CDR1 as SGHVS and CDR2 as FQNEAQ. DNA for the CDR3: TGTGCCAGCAGCTTAGCCGTACGGGTCAGTTTGAACACTGAAGCTTTCTTT. The encoded protein is CASSLAVRVSLNTEAFF.

This chain joins TRBV6-2 or TRBV6-3 and TRBJ1-5; D unclear. V dropped 5 bases and J dropped 2 bases, with 19 bases sitting between them. This CDR3 has 17 residues. The germline CDR1 and CDR2 sequences are MNHEY and SVGEGT. This chain's CDR3 is CASSLPSSGLGNQPQHF. For the CDR3, the DNA is TGTGCCAGCAGTCTCCCGAGTTCAGGTTTGGGCAATCAGCCCCAGCATTTT.

This rearrangement joins TRBV19 to TRBJ1-5; D is unresolved. Trimming stripped 5 bases from V and 4 bases from J, with 9 bases between. From germline, CDR1 is LNHDA and CDR2 SQIVND (reference sequence). CDR3 length equals 13 residues. Here the CDR3 reads CASSEPSNQPQHF. CDR3 sequence (DNA): TGTGCCAGTAGTGAACCGAGTAATCAGCCCCAGCATTTT.

V is TRBV16 and J is TRBJ2-1, with 9 nucleotides matching TRBD2. The CDR3 totals 17 residues. Trimming at V came to 4 bases and at J to 5 bases, leaving 12 bases not matched to a gene. CDR1 is KGHSY and CDR2 is FQNENV in the germline V gene. The CDR3 coding sequence is TGTGCCAGCAGCCGCCCTGGGGGCGGGGGGGGCCACAATGAGCAGTTCTTC. It yields the protein CASSRPGGGGGHNEQFF.

The chain joins TRBV27 to TRBJ1-4; 7 bases are a match to TRBD1. CDR1 is MNHEY, CDR2 SMNVEV, per germline (reference sequence). V was pared by 5 bases and J by 3 bases, with 6 bases of the junction left unmatched. The CDR3 contains 15 residues. The CDR3 protein is CASSLGGQPNEKLFF. CDR3 bases: TGTGCCAGCAGTCTAGGGGGACAGCCTAATGAAAAACTGTTTTTT. The whole variable domain, remainder taken from reference TRBV27 and TRBJ1-4, is EAQVTQNPRYLITVTGKKLTVTCSQNMNHEYMSWYRQDPGLGLRQIYYSMNVEVTDKGDVPEGYKVSRKEKRNFPLILESPSPNQTSLYFCASSLGGQPNEKLFFGSGTQLSVL.

The gene calls are TRBV7-8 and TRBJ1-6; maybe TRBD1 (6 bases). This CDR3 has 17 amino acids. Germline values: CDR1 SGHVS, CDR2 FQNEAQ. V dropped 2 bases and J dropped 4 bases, with 15 bases sitting between them. CDR3 sequence (DNA): TGTGCCAGCAGCTTACTAAGGACAGAGGATTATAATTCACCCCTCCACTTT. This codes for CASSLLRTEDYNSPLHF.

This chain connects TRBV15 to TRBJ1-5; 8 bases match TRBD1. Germline assignment: CDR1 LNHNV and CDR2 YYDKDF (reference sequence). The CDR3 spans 14 residues. Losses at the gene ends were 0 bases for V and 7 bases for J; bases not matched to a gene: 2. CDR3 DNA: TGTGCCACCAGCAGAGAGGACAGGGAGCAGCCCCAGCATTTT. It is translated as CATSREDREQPQHF.